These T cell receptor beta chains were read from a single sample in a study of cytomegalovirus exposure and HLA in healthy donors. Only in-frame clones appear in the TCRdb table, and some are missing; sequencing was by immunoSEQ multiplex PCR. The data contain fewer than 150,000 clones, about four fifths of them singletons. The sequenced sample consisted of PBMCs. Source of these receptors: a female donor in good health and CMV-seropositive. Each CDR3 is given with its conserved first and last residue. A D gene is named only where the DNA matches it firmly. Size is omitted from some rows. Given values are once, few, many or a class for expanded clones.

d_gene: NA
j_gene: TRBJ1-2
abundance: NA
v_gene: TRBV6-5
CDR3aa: CASSYREANYGYTF
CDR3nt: TGTGCCAGCAGTTACAGGGAGGCGAACTATGGCTACACCTTC

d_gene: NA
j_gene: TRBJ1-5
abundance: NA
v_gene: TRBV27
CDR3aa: CASSPGQFFNQPQHF
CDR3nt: TGTGCCAGCAGTCCCGGACAGTTCTTCAATCAGCCCCAGCATTTT

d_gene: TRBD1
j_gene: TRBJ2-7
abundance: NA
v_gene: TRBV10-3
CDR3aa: CAISDGQGGYEQYF
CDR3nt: TGTGCCATCAGTGATGGACAGGGAGGCTACGAGCAGTACTTC

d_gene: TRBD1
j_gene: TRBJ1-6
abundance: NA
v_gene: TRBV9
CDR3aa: CASTGDSFNSPLHF
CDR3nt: TGTGCCAGCACCGGGGACAGTTTTAATTCACCCCTCCACTTT

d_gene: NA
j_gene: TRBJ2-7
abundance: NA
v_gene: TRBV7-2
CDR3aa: CASSFPTGSYEQYF
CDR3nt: TGTGCCAGCAGCTTCCCGACTGGCTCCTACGAGCAGTACTTC

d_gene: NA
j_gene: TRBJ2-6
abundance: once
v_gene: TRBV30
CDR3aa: CAWSVGSGANVLTF
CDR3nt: TGTGCCTGGAGTGTAGGGAGTGGGGCCAACGTCCTGACTTTC

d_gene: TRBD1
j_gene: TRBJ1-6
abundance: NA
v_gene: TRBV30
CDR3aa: CAWKFATGSPSLHF
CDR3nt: TGTGCCTGGAAATTTGCGACAGGGTCTCCCTCCCTCCACTTT

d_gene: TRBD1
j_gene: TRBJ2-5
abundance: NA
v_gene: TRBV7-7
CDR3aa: CASSLAGQGRETQYF
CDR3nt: TGTGCTAGCAGCTTGGCCGGACAGGGACGAGAGACCCAGTACTTC

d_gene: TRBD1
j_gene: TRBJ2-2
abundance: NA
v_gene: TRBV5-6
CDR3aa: CASSLIPTGVVSGELFF
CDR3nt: TGTGCCAGCAGCTTAATACCGACAGGGGTTGTATCCGGGGAGCTGTTTTTT

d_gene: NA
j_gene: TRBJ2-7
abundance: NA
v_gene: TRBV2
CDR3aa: CASKPDSYSYEQYF
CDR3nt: TGTGCCAGCAAGCCAGACAGCTACTCCTACGAGCAGTACTTC

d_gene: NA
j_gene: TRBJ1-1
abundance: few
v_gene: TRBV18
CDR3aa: CASSLLLEEAFF
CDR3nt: TGTGCCAGCTCACTTTTGCTGGAGGAAGCTTTCTTT

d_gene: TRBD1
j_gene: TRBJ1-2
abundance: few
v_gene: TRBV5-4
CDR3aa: CASGSTGTGFLYGYTF
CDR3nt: TGTGCCAGTGGATCGACCGGGACAGGGTTTCTCTATGGCTACACCTTC

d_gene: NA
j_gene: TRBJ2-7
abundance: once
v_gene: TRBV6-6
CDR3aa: CASRGTVSSYEQYF
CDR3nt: TGTGCCAGCAGGGGGACTGTGAGCTCCTACGAGCAGTACTTC

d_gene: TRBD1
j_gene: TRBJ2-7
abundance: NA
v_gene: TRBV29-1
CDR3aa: CSAMGQVTYEQYF
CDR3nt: TGCAGCGCGATGGGACAGGTAACCTACGAGCAGTACTTC

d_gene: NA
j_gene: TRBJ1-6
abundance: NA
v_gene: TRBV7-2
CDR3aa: CASSWGGGGSYNSPLHF
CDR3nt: TGTGCCAGCAGCTGGGGAGGGGGGGGCTCCTATAATTCACCCCTCCACTTT

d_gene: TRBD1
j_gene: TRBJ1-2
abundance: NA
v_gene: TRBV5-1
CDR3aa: CASSFEGATPYGYTF
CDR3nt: TGCGCCAGCAGCTTTGAGGGGGCGACTCCCTATGGCTACACCTTC

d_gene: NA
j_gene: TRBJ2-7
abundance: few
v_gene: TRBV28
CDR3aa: CATSPAGLNYEQYF
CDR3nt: TGTGCCACCTCTCCGGCGGGGCTTAACTACGAGCAGTACTTC

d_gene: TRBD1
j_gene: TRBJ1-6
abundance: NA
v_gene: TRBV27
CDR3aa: CASRPGQGNSPLHF
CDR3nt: TGTGCCAGCAGACCGGGACAGGGGAATTCACCCCTCCACTTT

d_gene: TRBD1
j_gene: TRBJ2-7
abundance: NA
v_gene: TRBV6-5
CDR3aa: CASSYRVTGNEQYF
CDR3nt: TGTGCCAGCAGTTACCGAGTGACAGGGAACGAGCAGTACTTC

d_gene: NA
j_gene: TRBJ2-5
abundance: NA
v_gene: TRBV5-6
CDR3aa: CASSYPAGETQYF
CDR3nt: TGTGCCAGCAGTTATCCCGCGGGGGAGACCCAGTACTTC

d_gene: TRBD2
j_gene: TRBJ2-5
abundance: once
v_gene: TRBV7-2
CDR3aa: CASSGLVTSGGAIRETQYF
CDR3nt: TGTGCCAGCAGCGGCCTGGTGACTAGCGGCGGCGCAATAAGGGAGACCCAGTACTTC

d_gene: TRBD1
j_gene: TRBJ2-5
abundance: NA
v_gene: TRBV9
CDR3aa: CASSARAGGGETQYF
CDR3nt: TGTGCCAGCAGCGCGAGGGCAGGGGGCGGGGAGACCCAGTACTTC

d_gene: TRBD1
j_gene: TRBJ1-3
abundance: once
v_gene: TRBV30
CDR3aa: CAWTAGQGSGNTIYF
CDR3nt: TGTGCCTGGACGGCGGGACAGGGCTCTGGAAACACCATATATTTT

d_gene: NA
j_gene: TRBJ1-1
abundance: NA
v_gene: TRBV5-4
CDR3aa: CASKGRGEGGTEAFF
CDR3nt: TGTGCCAGCAAGGGTCGTGGGGAGGGAGGCACTGAAGCTTTCTTT

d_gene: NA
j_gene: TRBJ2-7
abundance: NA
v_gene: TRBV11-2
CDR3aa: CASSLMTDSSQYF
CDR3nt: TGTGCCAGCAGCTTAATGACCGACAGCTCCCAGTACTTC

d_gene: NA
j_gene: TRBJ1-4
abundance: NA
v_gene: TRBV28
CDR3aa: CASSLAGEEKLFF
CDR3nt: TGTGCCAGCAGTTTGGCAGGGGAAGAAAAACTGTTTTTT

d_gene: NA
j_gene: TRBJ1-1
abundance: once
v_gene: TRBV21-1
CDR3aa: CASSKRCLGHTEAFF
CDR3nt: TGTGCCAGCAGCAAACGGTGCCTAGGCCACACTGAAGCTTTCTTT

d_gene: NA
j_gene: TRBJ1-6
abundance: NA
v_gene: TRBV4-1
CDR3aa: CASSQGRVSPLHF
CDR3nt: TGCGCCAGCAGCCAGGGGAGGGTTTCACCCCTCCACTTT

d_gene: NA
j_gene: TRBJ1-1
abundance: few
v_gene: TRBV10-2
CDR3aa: CASSEGAHTEAFF
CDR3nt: TGCGCCAGCAGTGAAGGGGCCCACACTGAAGCTTTCTTT

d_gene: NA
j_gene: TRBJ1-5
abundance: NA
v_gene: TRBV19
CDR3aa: CASSVTGTRGRGNQPQHF
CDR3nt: TGTGCCAGTAGTGTTACCGGGACACGGGGGAGGGGCAATCAGCCCCAGCATTTT

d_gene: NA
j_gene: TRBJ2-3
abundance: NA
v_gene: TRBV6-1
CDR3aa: CASSRDLVPDTQYF
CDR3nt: TGTGCCAGCAGTCGAGACTTAGTCCCTGATACGCAGTATTTT

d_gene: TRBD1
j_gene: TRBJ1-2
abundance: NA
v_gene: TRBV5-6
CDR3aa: CASSLLREQGDYGYTF
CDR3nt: TGTGCCAGCAGCTTACTCCGGGAACAGGGGGACTATGGCTACACCTTC

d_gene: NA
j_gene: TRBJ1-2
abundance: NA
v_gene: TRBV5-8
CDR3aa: CASRYFRAGCTF
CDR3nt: TGTGCCAGCAGATATTTCAGGGCGGGGTGCACCTTC

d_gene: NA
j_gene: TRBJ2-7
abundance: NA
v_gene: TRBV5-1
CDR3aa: CASSLEGHREQYF
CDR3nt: TGCGCCAGCAGCTTGGAGGGGCATCGGGAGCAGTACTTC

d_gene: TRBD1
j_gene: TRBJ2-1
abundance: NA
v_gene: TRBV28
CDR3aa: CASRSRDRVGNEQFF
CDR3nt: TGTGCCAGCAGATCCCGGGACAGGGTAGGCAATGAGCAGTTCTTC

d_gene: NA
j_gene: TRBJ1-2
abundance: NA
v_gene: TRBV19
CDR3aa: CASSPDSNYGYTF
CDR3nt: TGTGCCAGTAGTCCTGACTCTAACTATGGCTACACCTTC

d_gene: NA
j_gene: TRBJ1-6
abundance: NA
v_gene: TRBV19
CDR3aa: CASSWGNTGGSPLHF
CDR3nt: TGTGCCAGTAGTTGGGGTAACACGGGAGGTTCACCCCTCCACTTT

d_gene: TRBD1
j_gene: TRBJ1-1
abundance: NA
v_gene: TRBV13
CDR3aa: CASSQMDRPNTEAFF
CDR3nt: TGTGCCAGCAGCCAAATGGACAGGCCGAACACTGAAGCTTTCTTT

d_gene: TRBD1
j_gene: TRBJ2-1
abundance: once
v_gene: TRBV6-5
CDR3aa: CASSGGQGFYNEQFF
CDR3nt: TGTGCCAGCAGTGGGGGACAGGGATTCTACAATGAGCAGTTCTTC

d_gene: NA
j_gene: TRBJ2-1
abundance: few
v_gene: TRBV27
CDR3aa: CASSKWAGPYNEQFF
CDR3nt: TGTGCCAGCAGCAAATGGGCAGGGCCCTACAATGAGCAGTTCTTC

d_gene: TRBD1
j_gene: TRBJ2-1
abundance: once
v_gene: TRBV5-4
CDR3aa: CASSPGQSSYNEQFF
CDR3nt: TGTGCCAGCAGCCCGGGACAGTCCTCCTACAATGAGCAGTTCTTC

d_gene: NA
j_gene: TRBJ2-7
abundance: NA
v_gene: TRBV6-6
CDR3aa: CASSPQGGDEQYF
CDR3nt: TGTGCCAGCAGCCCGCAGGGGGGAGACGAGCAGTACTTC

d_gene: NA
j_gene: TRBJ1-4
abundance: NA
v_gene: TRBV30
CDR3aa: CAWRPGGSVEKLFF
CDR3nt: TGTGCCTGGAGGCCGGGGGGCTCAGTTGAAAAACTGTTTTTT

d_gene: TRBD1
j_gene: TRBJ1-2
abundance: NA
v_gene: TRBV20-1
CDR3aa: CSVYRGKGYTF
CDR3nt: TGCAGTGTTTACAGGGGGAAAGGCTACACCTTC

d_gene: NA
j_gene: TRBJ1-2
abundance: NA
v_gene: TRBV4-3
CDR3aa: CASSVIGTTNYGYTF
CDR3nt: TGCGCCAGCAGTGTCATCGGGACAACTAACTATGGCTACACCTTC

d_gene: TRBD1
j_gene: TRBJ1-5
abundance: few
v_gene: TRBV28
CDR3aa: CASSHRGQGGNQPQHF
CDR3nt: TGTGCCAGCAGTCACCGAGGACAGGGGGGCAATCAGCCCCAGCATTTT

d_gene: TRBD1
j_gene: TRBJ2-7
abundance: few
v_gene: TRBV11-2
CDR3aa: CASSLEGQAFYEQYF
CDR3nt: TGTGCCAGCAGCTTAGAGGGACAGGCCTTCTACGAGCAGTACTTC

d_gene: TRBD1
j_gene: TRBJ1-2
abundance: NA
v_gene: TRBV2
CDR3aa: CASSGDRPEGYTF
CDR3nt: TGTGCCAGCAGTGGGGACAGGCCGGAGGGCTACACCTTC

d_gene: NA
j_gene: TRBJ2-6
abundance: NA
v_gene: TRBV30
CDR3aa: CAWSVGGALNVLTF
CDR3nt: TGTGCCTGGAGTGTAGGGGGGGCCCTCAACGTCCTGACTTTC

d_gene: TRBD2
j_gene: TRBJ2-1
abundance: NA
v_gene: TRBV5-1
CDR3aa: CASSVPGTSGVGAPWFF
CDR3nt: TGCGCCAGCAGCGTTCCTGGGACTAGCGGAGTCGGGGCCCCCTGGTTCTTC

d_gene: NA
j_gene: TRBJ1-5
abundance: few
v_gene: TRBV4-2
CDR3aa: CASSQVADGNQPQHF
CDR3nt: TGTGCCAGCAGCCAAGTAGCAGATGGCAATCAGCCCCAGCATTTT

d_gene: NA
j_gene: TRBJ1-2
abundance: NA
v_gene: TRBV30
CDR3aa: CAWSQGNYGYTF
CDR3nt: TGTGCCTGGAGTCAGGGAAACTATGGCTACACCTTC

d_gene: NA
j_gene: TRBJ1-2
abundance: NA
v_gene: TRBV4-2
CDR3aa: CASSQEQGLGNYGYTF
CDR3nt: TGTGCCAGCAGCCAAGAACAGGGTTTGGGGAACTATGGCTACACCTTC